This TCR beta chain was retrieved from a study of cytomegalovirus exposure and HLA in healthy donors. Study information: In a later analysis, the 90 to 150 validation repertoires were reported to have used the same platform as the 600 to 800 first-cohort repertoires.

Separate from the roughly 700-subject first cohort was the approximately 120-subject validation cohort, to which the donors belonged. Germline values: CDR1 GTSNPN, CDR2 SVGIG (reference sequence). The CDR3 covers 16 residues. The V end was cut by 0 bases, the J end by 0 bases, with 14 bases between. The repertoire was sequenced with immunoSEQ multiplex PCR; TCRdb's copy has only in-frame clones and lacks some. The sample consists of under 80,000 clones, 94% of them appearing once. On this clone itself: Its antigen is not identified.

Study-wide results and caveats: Per published reports, the classifier diagnosed cytomegalovirus status with high specificity and sensitivity.

The chain is built from TRBV30 and TRBJ1-1, with D perhaps matching TRBD1 (6 bases). The sequencing input was PBMCs. This sequence originates from a woman aged 18 to 35 in good health and CMV-seronegative. This CDR3 reads CAWSVPQGLMNTEAFF. CDR3 nucleotides: TGTGCCTGGAGTGTACCTCAGGGGCTTATGAACACTGAAGCTTTCTTT.